The rows below give T cell receptor beta chains drawn from one sample of a study of blood T cell repertoires in COVID-19. Some clones are missing from TCRdb's copy, which holds only in-frame ones; the method was immunoSEQ multiplex PCR. The sample comprises a few hundred thousand clones, under 90% of which are singletons, and roughly 4% rests with the top ten. Sequenced input: PBMCs or T cells enriched from blood (not recorded which). These TCRs come from a man aged 30 to 39 with acute COVID-19. Each CDR3 is given with its conserved first and last residue. Fields, in order: J gene, D gene, V gene, clone size, CDR3 protein, CDR3 DNA. The D gene is left open where the match is weak. Size is omitted from some rows. Given values are once, few, many or a class for expanded clones.

>TRBJ1-3|-|TRBV3-1/TRBV3-2|-
CASSQGQTGASGNTIYF
TGTGCCAGCAGCCAAGGCCAGACAGGAGCTTCTGGAAACACCATATATTTT
>TRBJ2-1|-|TRBV28|once
CASSNLAGLYNEQFF
TGTGCCAGCAGCAATCTAGCTGGGCTATACAATGAGCAGTTCTTC
>TRBJ1-1|-|TRBV4-2|-
CASSSDQDSTEAFF
TGTGCCAGCAGCTCAGACCAGGACAGCACTGAAGCTTTCTTT
>TRBJ1-2|TRBD1|TRBV14|-
CASSQVGTGIWSGYTF
TGTGCCAGCAGCCAAGTCGGGACAGGGATATGGAGTGGCTACACCTTC
>TRBJ1-6|TRBD1|TRBV6-5|-
CASRPGQSNSPLHF
TGTGCCAGCAGACCGGGACAGAGTAATTCACCCCTCCACTTT
>TRBJ2-3|TRBD2|TRBV6-9|-
CASSSRTSGRSSSTDTQYF
TGTGCCAGCAGTTCCCGGACTAGCGGGAGATCTAGTAGCACAGATACGCAGTATTTT
>TRBJ1-1|-|TRBV7-9|-
CATSGEHNTEAFF
TGTGCCACCAGCGGGGAGCATAACACTGAAGCTTTCTTT
>TRBJ1-5|TRBD1|TRBV10-2|-
CASRLGTGVGQPQHF
TGCGCCAGCAGACTCGGGACAGGGGTCGGTCAGCCCCAGCATTTT
>TRBJ1-4|TRBD1|TRBV6-5|once
CASSYSRQGGEKLFF
TGTGCCAGCAGTTACTCGAGACAGGGGGGTGAAAAACTGTTTTTT
>TRBJ1-5|TRBD1|TRBV6-6|-
CASSKQGLGQPQHF
TGTGCCAGCAGTAAACAGGGGTTGGGTCAGCCCCAGCATTTT
>TRBJ2-3|TRBD2|TRBV7-2|once
CASSPTAGGRTDTQYF
TGTGCCAGCAGCCCTACAGCGGGGGGAAGGACAGATACGCAGTATTTT
>TRBJ1-1|-|TRBV19|-
CASSIGGAGTEAFF
TGTGCCAGTAGTATAGGAGGGGCGGGAACTGAAGCTTTCTTT
>TRBJ1-2|TRBD1|TRBV24-1|-
CATSDDRGLNHGYTF
TGTGCCACCAGTGACGACAGGGGGCTAAATCATGGCTACACCTTC
>TRBJ1-4|-|TRBV18|-
CASRSGANEKLFF
TGTGCCAGCAGGTCGGGGGCTAATGAAAAACTGTTTTTT
>TRBJ1-2|-|TRBV12-3/TRBV12-4|many
CASSLLAGGYTF
TGTGCCAGCAGTTTACTTGCGGGAGGCTACACCTTC
>TRBJ1-2|-|TRBV29-1|-
CSVEDQPDGYTF
TGCAGCGTTGAAGATCAACCAGATGGCTACACCTTC
>TRBJ2-5|-|TRBV15|-
CATSRDYGEGETQYF
TGTGCCACCAGCAGAGATTATGGAGAGGGAGAGACCCAGTACTTC
>TRBJ2-5|TRBD2|TRBV11-3|-
CASSLGWDAGGKETQYF
TGTGCCAGCAGCTTAGGTTGGGACGCGGGAGGGAAGGAGACCCAGTACTTC
>TRBJ2-1|-|TRBV5-1|once
CASSLGWGDEQFF
TGCGCCAGCAGCTTGGGCTGGGGAGATGAGCAGTTCTTC
>TRBJ1-6|TRBD1|TRBV4-1|-
CASSQPLGTGGDSPLHF
TGCGCCAGCAGCCAACCTCTCGGGACAGGGGGCGATTCACCCCTCCACTTT
>TRBJ1-6|-|TRBV3-1/TRBV3-2|-
CASSEIQGSSYNSPLHF
TGTGCCAGCAGCGAAATTCAGGGGAGCTCCTATAATTCACCCCTCCACTTT
>TRBJ2-1|-|TRBV23-1|-
CASPPGNEQFF
TGCGCCAGCCCCCCGGGGAATGAGCAGTTCTTC
>TRBJ1-1|TRBD1|TRBV10-2|-
CASSERTGANTEAFF
TGCGCCAGCAGTGAGAGGACAGGGGCGAACACTGAAGCTTTCTTT
>TRBJ2-5|TRBD2|TRBV4-1|-
CASSQDIPSGIQETQYF
TGCGCCAGCAGCCAAGATATCCCTAGCGGAATCCAAGAGACCCAGTACTTC
>TRBJ1-2|-|TRBV6-1|-
CASSEGVSGGRRIFYGYTF
TGTGCCAGCAGTGAAGGGGTCAGTGGAGGTCGACGAATTTTCTATGGCTACACCTTC
>TRBJ2-5|-|TRBV3-1/TRBV3-2|-
CASSQDPRAETQYF
TGTGCCAGCAGCCAAGATCCCAGGGCGGAGACCCAGTACTTC
>TRBJ2-2|TRBD2|TRBV19|-
CASRLAGGPGGELFF
TGTGCCAGTAGACTAGCGGGGGGGCCAGGCGGGGAGCTGTTTTTT
>TRBJ1-4|TRBD1|TRBV28|-
CASSLLTGGAEKLFF
TGTGCCAGCAGTTTATTGACAGGGGGCGCGGAAAAACTGTTTTTT
>TRBJ1-3|-|TRBV19|once
CASSPQTGRRGNTIYF
TGTGCCAGTAGTCCCCAAACAGGACGGCGTGGAAACACCATATATTTT
>TRBJ1-4|TRBD1|TRBV29-1|-
CSVSEGTGNEKLFF
TGCAGCGTCTCGGAGGGGACAGGAAATGAAAAACTGTTTTTT
>TRBJ1-4|-|TRBV6-5|-
CASMFGAEEKLFF
TGTGCCAGCATGTTTGGGGCAGAGGAAAAACTGTTTTTT
>TRBJ1-2|-|TRBV12-3/TRBV12-4|once
CASSSDRFYGYTF
TGTGCCAGCAGTTCCGACAGGTTCTATGGCTACACCTTC
>TRBJ1-6|TRBD1|TRBV19|-
CATRGGLASYNSPLHF
TGTGCCACCCGAGGGGGCTTGGCCTCCTATAATTCACCCCTCCACTTT
>TRBJ1-3|-|TRBV6-5|few
CASSYNGWSSGNTIYF
TGTGCCAGCAGTTATAACGGCTGGAGCTCTGGAAACACCATATATTTT
>TRBJ2-5|TRBD1|TRBV4-1|-
CASSLLGTAETQYF
TGCGCCAGCAGCCTGTTAGGGACAGCTGAGACCCAGTACTTC
>TRBJ1-3|-|TRBV14|-
CASSRVLASGNTIYF
TGTGCCAGCAGCCGGGTGTTAGCCTCTGGAAACACCATATATTTT
>TRBJ2-1|-|TRBV6-4|-
CASSVEGASYNEQFF
TGTGCCAGCAGTGTAGAAGGGGCATCCTACAATGAGCAGTTCTTC
>TRBJ1-1|-|TRBV6-5|-
CASSPERGPNTEAFF
TGTGCCAGCAGTCCCGAGCGGGGACCGAACACTGAAGCTTTCTTT
>TRBJ2-3|TRBD1|TRBV6-5|once
CASGDRDRPKYF
TGTGCCAGCGGGGATCGGGACAGGCCAAAGTATTTT
>TRBJ1-1|-|TRBV5-8|-
CASSLAQLNTEAFF
TGTGCCAGCAGCTTGGCACAGTTGAACACTGAAGCTTTCTTT
>TRBJ2-5|TRBD2|TRBV18|-
CASSRPGLAQTQYF
TGTGCCAGCTCCCGTCCGGGACTAGCTCAGACCCAGTACTTC
>TRBJ1-4|TRBD1|TRBV27|once
CASSPRTGEDEKLFF
TGTGCCAGCAGTCCCCGGACAGGGGAGGACGAAAAACTGTTTTTT
>TRBJ2-6|TRBD1|TRBV27|few
CASSLRTGGTGANVLTF
TGTGCCAGCAGTTTAAGGACAGGGGGAACTGGGGCCAACGTCCTGACTTTC
>TRBJ1-2|TRBD1|TRBV5-1|-
CASTSVGQGALSGYTF
TGTGCCAGCACCTCCGTTGGACAGGGGGCTTTATCAGGCTACACCTTC
>TRBJ2-1|TRBD1|TRBV6-2/TRBV6-3|-
CASSHPGQGRYNEQFF
TGTGCCAGCAGTCACCCGGGACAGGGGAGGTACAATGAGCAGTTCTTC
>TRBJ1-1|-|TRBV6-5|-
CASIPGAANTEAFF
TGTGCCAGCATCCCTGGGGCGGCGAACACTGAAGCTTTCTTT
>TRBJ1-2|-|TRBV2|-
CASTPGADYGYTF
TGTGCCAGCACCCCCGGAGCGGACTATGGCTACACCTTC
>TRBJ2-1|-|TRBV5-1|-
CASSSHSGGYNEQFF
TGCGCCAGCAGCTCACATAGCGGTGGCTACAATGAGCAGTTCTTC
>TRBJ1-2|-|TRBV7-8|-
CASSSTAIYGYTF
TGTGCCAGCAGCTCGACAGCAATCTATGGCTACACCTTC
>TRBJ1-5|TRBD1|TRBV7-8|-
CASSLARTGGKLSNQPQHF
TGTGCCAGCAGCTTAGCGAGGACAGGGGGCAAACTTAGCAATCAGCCCCAGCATTTT
>TRBJ2-1|-|TRBV5-8|-
CASSLARFSISYNEQFF
TGTGCCAGCAGCTTGGCTCGCTTCTCTATCTCCTACAATGAGCAGTTCTTC
>TRBJ1-5|TRBD1|TRBV7-2|-
CASSERPTGPQPQHF
TGTGCCAGCAGCGAGAGGCCGACAGGGCCTCAGCCCCAGCATTTT
>TRBJ1-1|-|TRBV3-1/TRBV3-2|-
CASSQGSVRGSEAFF
TGTGCCAGCAGCCAAGGATCGGTGAGGGGGTCTGAAGCTTTCTTT
>TRBJ1-3|-|TRBV9|-
CASSSGGNTIYF
TGTGCCAGCAGCTCGGGAGGAAACACCATATATTTT
>TRBJ1-2|-|TRBV6-5|-
CASWERDSYGYTF
TGTGCCAGCTGGGAGCGGGACTCTTATGGCTACACCTTC